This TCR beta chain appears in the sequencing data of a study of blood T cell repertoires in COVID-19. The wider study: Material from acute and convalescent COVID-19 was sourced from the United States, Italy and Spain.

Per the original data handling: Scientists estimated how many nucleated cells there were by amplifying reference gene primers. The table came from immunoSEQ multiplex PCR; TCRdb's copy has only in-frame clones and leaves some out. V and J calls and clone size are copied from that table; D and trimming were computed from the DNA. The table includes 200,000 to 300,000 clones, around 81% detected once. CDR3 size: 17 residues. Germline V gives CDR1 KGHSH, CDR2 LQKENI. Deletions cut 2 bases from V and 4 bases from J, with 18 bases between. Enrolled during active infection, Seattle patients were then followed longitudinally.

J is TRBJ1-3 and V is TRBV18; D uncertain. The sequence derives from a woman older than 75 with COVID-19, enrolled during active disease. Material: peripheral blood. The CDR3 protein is CASSPGVHPSEGNTIYF. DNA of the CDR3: TGTGCCAGCTCACCAGGAGTCCATCCGAGCGAGGGAAACACCATATATTTT.